Listed here are 26 T cell receptor beta chains from one sample, sequenced in a study of blood T cell repertoires in COVID-19. Sequenced by immunoSEQ multiplex PCR; TCRdb stores in-frame clones only, minus some. Among just over 150,000 clones, approximately 87% were seen once, and the ten largest hold approximately 7%. Sequenced material: PBMCs or T cells enriched from blood (not recorded which). These receptors originate from a woman in her 50s who had recovered from COVID-19.

The genes are TRBV13 and TRBJ1-3, with TRBD1 matching 10 bases. V gave up 4 bases and J gave up 0 bases; unmatched junction bases: 12. The CDR3 extends over 19 amino acids. Germline assignment: CDR1 PRHDT and CDR2 FYEKMQ (reference sequence). CDR3 amino acids: CASSSFRDRGTPSGNTIYF. The CDR3 DNA reads TGTGCCAGCAGCTCCTTCAGGGACAGGGGAACCCCCTCTGGAAACACCATATATTTT.

J is TRBJ1-2 and V is TRBV5-1; maybe TRBD1 (5 bases). This CDR3 has 14 amino acids. The germline V gene has CDR1 SGHRS and CDR2 YFSETQ. Trimming removed 4 bases at V and 4 bases at J, with 14 bases between. This chain's CDR3 is CASSAAQGSYGYTF. CDR3 sequence (DNA): TGCGCCAGCAGCGCTGCTCAGGGCAGCTATGGCTACACCTTC.

The chain joins TRBV19 to TRBJ2-1, with 12 bases aligning to TRBD2. With V trimmed by 1 base and J by 3 bases, 7 bases remained unmatched. Germline CDR1 reads LNHDA; CDR2 reads SQIVND (reference sequence). The CDR3 runs to 18 residues. For the CDR3, the DNA is TGTGCCAGTAGTATAGGTAGGCTAGCGGGGGGGCACTACAATGAGCAGTTCTTC. Residues: CASSIGRLAGGHYNEQFF.

The V call is TRBV9, the J call TRBJ1-2, with D possibly being TRBD1 (5 bases). The V end was cut by 1 base, the J end by 4 bases, with 8 bases between. The CDR3 consists of 13 residues. The germline gives CDR1 SGDLS, CDR2 YYNGEE. The CDR3 loop is CASSVSGAYGYTF. DNA for the CDR3: TGTGCCAGCAGCGTATCTGGGGCCTATGGCTACACCTTC.

The chain couples TRBV19 to TRBJ2-3, with D unresolved. V was shortened by 3 bases and J by 4 bases, with 2 bases between the two germline ends. CDR1 LNHDA and CDR2 SQIVND come from the germline V gene (reference sequence). CDR3 length: 11 residues. The CDR3 is CASSIADTQYF. CDR3 sequence (DNA): TGTGCCAGTAGTATCGCAGATACGCAGTATTTT.

The rearrangement joins TRBV12-3 or TRBV12-4 to TRBJ1-2; no firm D call. This CDR3 has 13 residues. The ends were cut back, 3 bases at V and 2 bases at J, with 7 bases in the middle. CDR3 region: CASSFGENYGYTF. In nucleotides, the CDR3 is TGTGCCAGCAGTTTTGGGGAGAACTATGGCTACACCTTC.

The rearrangement uses TRBV6-5 and TRBJ2-1; 9 bases fit TRBD2. The V and J ends lost 8 bases and 1 base, in that order; junction bases with no gene match: 3. The CDR3 is made up of 14 amino acids. The germline V gene encodes CDR1 MNHEY and CDR2 SVGAGI. CDR3 residues: CASLSGGSYNEQFF. The CDR3 coding sequence is TGTGCCAGCCTTAGCGGGGGATCCTACAATGAGCAGTTCTTC.

The V call is TRBV27, the J call TRBJ1-5; D is unresolved. V lost 2 bases and J 6 bases, leaving 8 bases between the germline ends. The length of the CDR3 is 13 residues. Germline values: CDR1 MNHEY, CDR2 SMNVEV (reference sequence). CDR3 sequence: CASSLKSGQPQHF. The CDR3 nucleotides are TGTGCCAGCAGTTTAAAGTCGGGTCAGCCCCAGCATTTT.

The chain combines TRBV12-5 with TRBJ1-2; TRBD1 matches at 9 bases. The V gene end was trimmed by 5 bases and the J gene end by 7 bases; junction bases not matched to a gene: 8. The CDR3 spans 14 residues. Germline loops: CDR1 LGHNT, CDR2 FRNRAP. CDR3 sequence reads: CASGAPGQGFGYTF. The CDR3 DNA is TGTGCTAGTGGTGCCCCGGGACAGGGCTTTGGCTACACCTTC. The entire variable domain, with the rest obtained from reference TRBV12-5 and TRBJ1-2, is as follows: DARVTQTPRHKVTEMGQEVTMRCQPILGHNTVFWYRQTMMQGLELLAYFRNRAPLDDSGMPKDRFSAEMPDATLATLKIQPSEPRDSAVYFCASGAPGQGFGYTFGSGTRLTVV.

The chain joins TRBV7-2 to TRBJ1-4, with a possible D match to TRBD1 (5 bases). Germline V gene lookup returns CDR1 SGHTA and CDR2 FQGNSA. The CDR3 length is 15 residues. V gave up 5 bases and J gave up 8 bases, with 18 bases separating them. CDR3 sequence: CASSPAAGVREKLFF. The CDR3 coding sequence is TGTGCCAGCAGCCCGGCTGCGGGGGTGAGGGAAAAACTGTTTTTT.

The V and J genes are TRBV7-2 and TRBJ2-3, with 15 bases aligning to TRBD2. V was clipped by 5 bases and J by 11 bases; unmatched bases: 14. The CDR3 length is 17 residues. Looked up from germline, CDR1 is SGHTA and CDR2 is FQGNSA. DNA for the CDR3: TGTGCCAGCAGCCCGAACTCAGCCCCGGGACTAGCGGGGGGGCAGTATTTT. Translation gives CASSPNSAPGLAGGQYF.

This CDR3 is CASSSQGRAGNEQFF. DNA for the CDR3: TGTGCCAGCAGCTCACAGGGAAGGGCTGGCAATGAGCAGTTCTTC. V is TRBV7-2 and J is TRBJ2-1; D might be TRBD1 (6 bases). The ends were cut back, 4 bases at V and 6 bases at J, with 16 bases in the middle. The germline gives CDR1 SGHTA, CDR2 FQGNSA. The CDR3 loop spans 15 amino acids.

This clone was counted a single time. The chain employs TRBV5-1 and TRBJ2-7; D perhaps matches TRBD1 (6 bases). CDR1 is SGHRS and CDR2 is YFSETQ in the germline V gene. Trimming took off 4 bases at V and 5 bases at J, with 7 bases between the two ends. CDR3 length equals 11 residues. The CDR3 is CASSNRDEQYF. DNA of the CDR3: TGCGCCAGCAGCAACAGGGACGAGCAGTACTTC.

The V and J genes are TRBV5-4 and TRBJ2-3; possibly TRBD2 for D (6 bases). The CDR3 spans 15 residues. Germline V gene lookup returns CDR1 SGHNT and CDR2 YYREEE (reference sequence). Trimming took 2 bases from V and 3 from J, leaving 13 bases between them. CDR3 bases: TGTGCCAGCAGCTTAGGGCGCGGGGCGACAGATACGCAGTATTTT. It is translated as CASSLGRGATDTQYF.

The chain carries TRBV7-9 and TRBJ2-5; weak D call: TRBD2 (5 bases). V was shortened by 0 bases and J by 4 bases, with 6 bases between the two germline ends. Germline V lookup: CDR1 SEHNR, CDR2 FQNEAQ (reference sequence). The CDR3 loop spans 13 amino acids. The CDR3 protein is CASSLAGGETQYF. The DNA for the CDR3 is TGTGCCAGCAGCTTAGCCGGAGGAGAGACCCAGTACTTC.

The table lists this clone with a few counts. The rearrangement joins TRBV2 to TRBJ1-1, with 7 nucleotides matching TRBD1. The V gene's germline CDR1 is SNHLY and CDR2 FYNNEI. The CDR3 loop spans 15 amino acids. V lost 1 base, J lost 1 base, and 3 bases stayed unmatched. CDR3 coding DNA: TGTGCCAGCAGTGAAGGGGACAGAAGGAACACTGAAGCTTTCTTT. Translation: CASSEGDRRNTEAFF.

This sequence joins TRBV9 and TRBJ1-4; 8 bases match TRBD1. Germline V gene lookup returns CDR1 SGDLS and CDR2 YYNGEE. The J segment lost 6 bases and the V segment lost 3 bases, leaving 7 bases of the junction unmatched. The CDR3 extends over 15 amino acids. The CDR3: CASSALQGDHEKLFF. DNA for the CDR3: TGTGCCAGCAGCGCCTTACAGGGGGACCATGAAAAACTGTTTTTT.

The chain combines TRBV7-9 with TRBJ1-1, with 7 bases aligning to TRBD1. The CDR3 contains 15 residues. Losses at the gene ends were 1 base for V and 4 bases for J; bases not matched to a gene: 6. Germline V gives CDR1 SEHNR, CDR2 FQNEAQ (reference sequence). CDR3 amino acids: CASSLVGTAGTEAFF. In DNA, the CDR3 is TGTGCCAGCAGCTTAGTAGGGACAGCGGGCACTGAAGCTTTCTTT.

V is TRBV16 and J is TRBJ1-1, with 7 bases matching TRBD1. The CDR3 is made up of 15 amino acids. V trimming: 0 bases; J trimming: 2 bases; junction bases outside the gene matches: 3. Germline V gene sequence: CDR1 KGHSY, CDR2 FQNENV. The CDR3 region has the DNA TGTGCCAGCAGCCAATCGCCAGGGGGTAACACTGAAGCTTTCTTT. This gives the protein CASSQSPGGNTEAFF.

V usage is TRBV18 and J usage is TRBJ1-2; unclear D gene. Germline-derived CDR1 and CDR2 are KGHSH and LQKENI. The CDR3 is 15 residues long. Trimming shortened V by 6 bases and J by 3 bases, and 17 bases separated the two germline ends. For the CDR3, the DNA is TGTGCCAGCTCTCTAAAAACAACAGAATACTATGGCTACACCTTC. Protein product: CASSLKTTEYYGYTF.

The genes are TRBV27 and TRBJ1-2, with TRBD1 matching over 8 bases. Germline V lookup: CDR1 MNHEY, CDR2 SMNVEV (reference sequence). J gave up 6 bases and V 7 bases, and 13 bases lay outside the gene matches. The CDR3 sequence is 15 residues long. CDR3 protein: CASTAGRGRLDGYTF. The CDR3 DNA reads TGTGCCAGCACCGCGGGCAGGGGGCGCTTGGATGGCTACACCTTC.

This clone appeared a few times. J is TRBJ2-7 and V is TRBV9; 7 nucleotides line up with TRBD1. In germline, CDR1 is SGDLS, CDR2 YYNGEE. This CDR3 has 14 residues. V dropped 3 bases and J dropped 3; count of bases not matched to a gene: 6. CDR3 coding DNA: TGTGCCAGCAGCGCTCCGGGACAGATCTACGAGCAGTACTTC. Translation gives CASSAPGQIYEQYF.

This clone was seen a handful of times. The chain employs TRBV7-2 and TRBJ1-4, with TRBD1 as a possible D gene (6 bases). The V gene lost 1 base and the J gene lost 4 bases, with 10 bases spanning the gap. The CDR3 is 15 residues long. Germline CDR1 SGHTA, CDR2 FQGNSA. This CDR3 is CASSLVVGGNEKLFF. CDR3 nucleotide sequence: TGTGCCAGCAGCTTAGTTGTAGGGGGTAATGAAAAACTGTTTTTT.

This chain connects TRBV5-4 to TRBJ1-1; D unclear. CDR3 length: 14 amino acids. Germline V gene lookup returns CDR1 SGHNT and CDR2 YYREEE (reference sequence). Trimming removed 1 base from V and 3 bases from J, with 10 bases in between. CDR3 sequence: CASSLIGFDTEAFF. The CDR3, as DNA: TGTGCCAGCAGCTTGATCGGGTTTGACACTGAAGCTTTCTTT.

CDR3 protein: CASSYPEVLAGNEQYF. CDR3 in DNA: TGTGCCAGCAGTTACCCTGAGGTGCTAGCGGGGAATGAGCAGTACTTC. V gene TRBV6-6 combines with J gene TRBJ2-7, with 9 bases fitting TRBD2. The CDR3 runs to 16 residues. Germline CDR1 is MNHNY and CDR2 is SVGAGI (reference sequence). V dropped 2 bases and J dropped 7; count of bases not matched to a gene: 12.

This clone was detected once. V usage is TRBV4-1 and J usage is TRBJ1-1, with 8 nucleotides matching TRBD1. Trimming at V came to 0 bases and at J to 0 bases, leaving 0 bases not matched to a gene. The CDR3 covers 15 residues. CDR1 is MGHRA, CDR2 YSYEKL, per germline. For the CDR3, the DNA is TGCGCCAGCAGCCAAGAGACAGGGGTGAACACTGAAGCTTTCTTT. Amino acid sequence: CASSQETGVNTEAFF.